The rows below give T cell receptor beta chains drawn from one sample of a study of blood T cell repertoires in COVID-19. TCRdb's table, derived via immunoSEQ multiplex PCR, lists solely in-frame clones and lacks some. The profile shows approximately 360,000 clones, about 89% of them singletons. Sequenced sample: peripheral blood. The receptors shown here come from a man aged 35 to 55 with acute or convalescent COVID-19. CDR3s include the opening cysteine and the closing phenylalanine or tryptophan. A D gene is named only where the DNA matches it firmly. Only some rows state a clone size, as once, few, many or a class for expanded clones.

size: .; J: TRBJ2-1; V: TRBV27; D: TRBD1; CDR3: CASSFRTGASGEQFF; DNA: TGTGCCAGCAGTTTCCGGACAGGGGCGAGTGGTGAGCAGTTCTTC
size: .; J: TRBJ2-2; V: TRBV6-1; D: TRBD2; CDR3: CASSELAGRYGELFF; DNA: TGTGCCAGCAGTGAACTAGCGGGACGGTACGGGGAGCTGTTTTTT
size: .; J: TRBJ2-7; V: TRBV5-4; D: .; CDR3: CASSRAGDRVGEQYF; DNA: TGTGCCAGCAGCCGAGCGGGGGACAGGGTAGGCGAGCAGTACTTC
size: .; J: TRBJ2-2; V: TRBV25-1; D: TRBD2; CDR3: CASSEVAGGPGELFF; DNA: TGTGCCAGCAGTGAGGTAGCGGGGGGCCCCGGGGAGCTGTTTTTT
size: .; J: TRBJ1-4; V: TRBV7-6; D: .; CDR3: CASSLLGAVNEKLFF; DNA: TGTGCCAGCAGCTTATTAGGGGCGGTCAATGAAAAACTGTTTTTT
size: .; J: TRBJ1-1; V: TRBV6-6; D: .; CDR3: CASSQYFAEAFF; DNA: TGTGCCAGCAGTCAATATTTCGCTGAAGCTTTCTTT
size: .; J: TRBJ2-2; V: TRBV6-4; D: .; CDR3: CASSERDTATGELFF; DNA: TGTGCCAGCAGTGAAAGGGACACAGCCACCGGGGAGCTGTTTTTT
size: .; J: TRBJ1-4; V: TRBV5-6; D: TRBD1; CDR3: CASSRGTATNEKLFF; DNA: TGTGCCAGCAGCCGCGGGACAGCAACTAATGAAAAACTGTTTTTT
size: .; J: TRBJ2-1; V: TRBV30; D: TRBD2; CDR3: CAWSVGARVAGALWNEQFF; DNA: TGTGCCTGGAGTGTGGGGGCGCGGGTAGCGGGAGCGCTTTGGAATGAGCAGTTCTTC
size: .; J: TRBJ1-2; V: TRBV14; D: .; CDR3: CASSQGNGYTF; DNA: TGTGCCAGCAGCCAAGGTAATGGCTACACCTTC
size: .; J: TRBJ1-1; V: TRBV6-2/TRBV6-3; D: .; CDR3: CASSYSFYNTEAFF; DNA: TGTGCCAGCAGTTACTCGTTCTATAACACTGAAGCTTTCTTT
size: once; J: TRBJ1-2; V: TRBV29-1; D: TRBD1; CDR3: CSVPQGANGYTF; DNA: TGCAGCGTTCCACAGGGGGCTAATGGCTACACCTTC
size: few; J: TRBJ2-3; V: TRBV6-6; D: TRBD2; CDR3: CASSPSGVSTDTQYF; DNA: TGTGCCAGCAGTCCTAGCGGGGTTAGCACAGATACGCAGTATTTT
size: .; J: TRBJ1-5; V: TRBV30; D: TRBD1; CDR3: CAWSVWDRGGNQPQHF; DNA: TGTGCCTGGAGTGTGTGGGACAGGGGTGGCAATCAGCCCCAGCATTTT
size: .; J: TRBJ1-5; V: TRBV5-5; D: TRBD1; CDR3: CASSPGTGGREPQHF; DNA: TGTGCCAGCAGCCCAGGGACAGGAGGAAGGGAGCCCCAGCATTTT
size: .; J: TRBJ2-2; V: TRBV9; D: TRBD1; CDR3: CASSVGTGRSGELFF; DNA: TGTGCCAGCAGCGTGGGGACAGGGAGAAGCGGGGAGCTGTTTTTT
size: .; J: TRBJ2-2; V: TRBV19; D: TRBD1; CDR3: CASSIDRDLLYTGELFF; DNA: TGTGCCAGTAGTATCGACAGGGATTTACTATACACCGGGGAGCTGTTTTTT
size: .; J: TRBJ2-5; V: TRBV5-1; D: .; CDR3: CASSLVRETQYF; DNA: TGCGCCAGCAGCTTGGTACGGGAGACCCAGTACTTC